These T cell receptor beta chains were read from a single sample in a study of read filtering for tumor transcriptome and immune sequencing. TCRdb itself ran the reads through MiXCR, one entry per CDR3 protein. Of 50,000 or so distinct CDR3 sequences in the sample, 10% to 15% were seen once. The specimen sequenced was a population of CD138-negative cells sorted from bone marrow. These receptors were obtained from a donor at least 40 years old with multiple myeloma. CDR3s include the opening cysteine and the closing phenylalanine or tryptophan. D genes are given only for firm matches. A clone size is listed for some rows: how often the clone was seen (once, few, many), or a class if it is expanded.

V	size	J	length	D	CDR3	DNA
TRBV7-2	many	TRBJ1-1	15	-	CASSLWDILNTEAFF	TGTGCCAGCAGCTTATGGGACATATTGAACACTGAAGCTTTCTTT
TRBV5-1	-	TRBJ2-2	14	-	CASSLDPGTGELFF	TGCGCCAGCAGCTTGGACCCCGGGACCGGGGAGCTGTTTTTT
TRBV7-3	few	TRBJ2-7	13	-	CASSLGPQTEQYF	TGTGCCAGCAGCCTCGGGCCTCAAACGGAGCAGTACTTC
TRBV6-6	many	TRBJ2-7	12	-	CASSPRVLEQYF	TGTGCCAGCAGTCCCAGGGTTCTCGAGCAGTACTTC
TRBV6-1	many	TRBJ1-2	17	-	CASTGRGSYGGNYGYTF	TGTGCCAGCACCGGCCGGGGTTCCTATGGCGGCAACTATGGCTACACCTTC
TRBV27	few	TRBJ1-5	16	-	CASSWRAGDSNQPQHF	TGTGCCAGCAGTTGGCGGGCAGGTGATAGCAATCAGCCCCAGCATTTT
TRBV18	many	TRBJ1-1	15	-	CASSRSSRLDTEAFF	TGTGCCAGCTCACGCAGTAGTCGGCTGGACACTGAAGCTTTCTTT
TRBV7-3	-	TRBJ1-1	14	-	CASSLTGAKGGAFF	TGTGCCAGCAGCTTAACGGGGGCTAAAGGAGGAGCTTTCTTT
TRBV5-4	many	TRBJ2-6	20	TRBD1	CASSLGFRDRKFSGANVLTF	TGTGCCAGCAGCTTAGGTTTCCGGGACAGGAAATTCTCTGGGGCCAACGTCCTGACTTTC
TRBV7-9	many	TRBJ1-5	13	-	CASSSGEGGPQHF	TGTGCCAGCAGCTCAGGGGAGGGAGGGCCCCAGCATTTT